The clone carrying this T cell receptor beta chain counts as medium-sized by frequency. Its antigen is still unknown. TRB rearrangements were amplified by touch-down multiplex PCR with mixed TRB-A/B primers. Following a re-call of the multiplex PCR reads, TCRdb has one entry per CDR3 protein and lacks DNA. Its table records about 12,000 distinct CDR3 sequences. TRB amplification used 250 ng of peripheral blood genomic DNA. This specimen comes from a study of T cell clusters in autoimmune cytopenias. Study-wide context: Per sample, median TRB depth was approximately 48,000 reads, yielding a median about 2,400 distinct clonotypes. Study-level points and caveats: The cluster-lack signature was not seen for secondary cytopenia versus chronic lymphocytic leukemia. The T cell clusters came from computational analysis alone and lack functional validation.

The CDR3 is 16 amino acids. Germline V gives CDR1 LNHNV, CDR2 YYDKDF (reference sequence). This clonotype was sampled from a human donor with an autoimmune cytopenia or autoimmune hepatitis (not recorded which). Sequenced material: peripheral blood. This chain uses TRBV15 with TRBJ2-1; TCRdb names TRBD1, which stays unverified in the absence of DNA. CDR3 amino acids: CATSSRDPRAYNEQFF.